A selection of T cell receptor beta chains follows, all from one sample in a study of human T cells and chemical hapten exposure. In TCRdb, the RACE reads were re-called with MiXCR into one record per CDR3 protein. The sample holds around 71,000 distinct CDR3 sequences, 7.5% to 10% seen once. Sample: whole blood, taken in connection with sensitization to the hapten diphenylcyclopropenone (DPC). The receptors here all came from a woman aged 40 to 50 with alopecia areata. Some clones in this sample may be carry-over from other donors' samples. The CDR3 runs from the conserved cysteine through the conserved F or W. A D gene is named only where the DNA matches it firmly. Size tells how often a clone was seen (once, few, many) or the class of an expanded clone, and some rows leave it out.

v_gene	j_gene	abundance	d_gene	CDR3aa	CDR3nt
TRBV12-3/TRBV12-4	TRBJ2-2	few	TRBD2	CASSLGLAGTGELFF	TGTGCCAGCAGTTTAGGACTAGCGGGGACCGGGGAGCTGTTTTTT
TRBV7-9	TRBJ2-1	many	TRBD2	CASPERGDYNEQFF	TGTGCCAGCCCCGAGCGGGGTGATTACAATGAGCAGTTCTTC
TRBV19	TRBJ2-5	few	-	CASSIDLDRETQYF	TGTGCCAGTAGTATAGATCTAGATCGAGAGACCCAGTACTTC
TRBV7-2	TRBJ1-1	many	TRBD1	CASSSSTGEVRNTEAFF	TGTGCCAGCAGTTCGTCGACAGGGGAGGTGAGGAACACTGAAGCTTTCTTT
TRBV7-9	TRBJ1-4	-	-	CASSFSRPTNEKLFF	TGTGCCAGCAGCTTCAGCAGGCCAACTAATGAAAAACTGTTTTTT
TRBV6-5	TRBJ1-5	few	TRBD1	CASSYSDDRGRYNQPQHF	TGTGCCAGCAGTTACTCCGACGACAGGGGAAGGTACAATCAGCCCCAGCATTTT
TRBV2	TRBJ1-2	few	-	CASSVRGANYGYTF	TGTGCCAGCAGTGTGAGGGGGGCTAACTATGGCTACACCTTC
TRBV7-9	TRBJ1-6	-	-	CASSDTGELRPLHF	TGTGCCAGCAGCGACACAGGAGAGCTAAGGCCCCTCCACTTT
TRBV5-1	TRBJ2-1	-	TRBD1	CASSYTGTGVWNEQFF	TGCGCCAGCAGCTACACCGGGACAGGGGTTTGGAATGAGCAGTTCTTC
TRBV4-2	TRBJ2-1	-	-	CASSQGSVAYNEQFF	TGTGCCAGCAGTCAGGGTTCGGTGGCCTACAATGAGCAGTTCTTC
TRBV19	TRBJ2-5	few	-	CASRSQARYQETQYF	TGTGCCAGTAGATCTCAGGCCCGGTACCAAGAGACCCAGTACTTC
TRBV7-6	TRBJ2-3	many	-	CASSPRLTGLRDTQYF	TGTGCCAGCAGCCCGCGACTGACGGGGTTGAGAGATACGCAGTATTTT
TRBV7-9	TRBJ1-5	few	-	CASSPDGFNQPQHF	TGTGCCAGCAGCCCGGACGGCTTCAATCAGCCCCAGCATTTT
TRBV12-3/TRBV12-4	TRBJ2-3	many	-	CASSLDTDTQYF	TGTGCCAGCAGTTTAGACACAGATACGCAGTATTTT
TRBV11-2	TRBJ1-1	many	TRBD1	CASSLRTGFLEAFF	TGTGCCAGCAGCCTCCGGACAGGGTTTCTTGAAGCTTTCTTT
TRBV4-2	TRBJ2-7	-	-	CASSSRGSMDEQYF	TGTGCCAGCAGCTCAAGGGGGTCCATGGACGAGCAGTACTTC
TRBV11-3	TRBJ2-1	many	TRBD1	CASSLDQGGTGVQREQFF	TGTGCCAGCAGCTTAGATCAGGGCGGGACAGGGGTACAGAGGGAGCAGTTCTTC
TRBV10-3	TRBJ2-7	many	-	CAISFQGYEQYF	TGTGCCATCAGTTTTCAGGGCTACGAGCAGTACTTC
TRBV24-1	TRBJ1-1	many	-	CATSEPTGSVAFF	TGTGCCACCAGTGAACCCACAGGGTCGGTAGCTTTCTTT
TRBV7-9	TRBJ1-4	-	-	CASSLKGGNEKLFF	TGTGCCAGCAGCTTAAAAGGGGGTAATGAAAAACTGTTTTTT
TRBV30	TRBJ1-1	many	-	CAWSAPLPEAFF	TGTGCCTGGAGCGCTCCCCTGCCTGAAGCTTTCTTT
TRBV7-9	TRBJ2-1	many	TRBD2	CASSPGLAGGENEQFF	TGTGCCAGCAGCCCCGGACTAGCGGGGGGCGAAAATGAGCAGTTCTTC
TRBV6-1	TRBJ2-7	many	TRBD2	CASSGGGHEQYF	TGTGCCAGCAGTGGCGGGGGGCACGAGCAGTACTTC
TRBV12-3/TRBV12-4	TRBJ1-4	many	-	CATLGKFGEKLFF	TGTGCCACCCTAGGGAAGTTCGGAGAAAAACTGTTTTTT
TRBV11-3	TRBJ2-2	many	-	CASSGLGENTGELFF	TGTGCCAGCAGCGGACTGGGAGAGAACACCGGGGAGCTGTTTTTT
TRBV6-4	TRBJ1-5	many	-	CATPRTFFSNQPQHF	TGTGCCACTCCAAGGACATTTTTCTCCAATCAGCCCCAGCATTTT
TRBV20-1	TRBJ2-5	many	-	CSASRGRLQETQYF	TGCAGTGCTAGTCGGGGCCGATTACAAGAGACCCAGTACTTC
TRBV7-8	TRBJ1-2	many	-	CASSLSVAGVRQHSLYGYTF	TGTGCCAGCAGCTTATCGGTTGCAGGGGTCCGGCAACACTCCCTCTATGGCTACACCTTC
TRBV7-9	TRBJ2-7	many	-	CASSFGPGDEQYF	TGTGCCAGCAGCTTCGGACCGGGGGACGAGCAGTACTTC
TRBV11-3	TRBJ1-2	many	-	CARVSGYTF	TGTGCCAGAGTGTCTGGCTACACCTTC
TRBV7-2	TRBJ1-2	few	TRBD1	CASSLEVSGGPSGYTF	TGTGCCAGCAGCTTAGAGGTGTCAGGGGGACCCTCCGGCTACACCTTC
TRBV2	TRBJ2-5	once	TRBD1	CAGGTGGRETQYF	TGTGCCGGCGGGACAGGGGGTAGAGAGACCCAGTACTTC
TRBV7-3	TRBJ1-1	many	-	CASSYDRNTEAFF	TGTGCCAGCAGCTATGACAGGAACACTGAAGCTTTCTTT
TRBV12-3/TRBV12-4	TRBJ1-3	-	TRBD1	CASSSGTGGPNSGNTIYF	TGTGCCAGCAGTTCCGGGACAGGGGGTCCGAACTCTGGAAACACCATATATTTT
TRBV19	TRBJ1-5	many	TRBD1	CATQGGIDQPQHF	TGTGCCACCCAGGGGGGGATCGATCAGCCCCAGCATTTT
TRBV5-1	TRBJ1-5	many	-	CASSPAGDQPQHF	TGCGCCAGCAGCCCTGCAGGGGATCAGCCCCAGCATTTT
TRBV12-3/TRBV12-4	TRBJ2-5	many	-	CASSATETQYF	TGTGCCAGCAGTGCAACAGAGACCCAGTACTTC
TRBV6-2/TRBV6-3	TRBJ2-5	many	TRBD2	CASSPHSGGGQKTQYF	TGTGCCAGCAGTCCCCATAGCGGGGGGGGTCAGAAGACCCAGTACTTC
TRBV30	TRBJ2-1	many	TRBD2	CAWSDWSGINEQFF	TGTGCCTGGAGTGACTGGAGCGGGATCAATGAGCAGTTCTTC
TRBV4-3	TRBJ2-5	many	-	CASSPGPGHLAETQYF	TGCGCCAGCAGCCCTGGACCGGGACATCTCGCGGAGACCCAGTACTTC
TRBV24-1	TRBJ2-1	many	TRBD1	CATSDRQGVGNEQFF	TGTGCCACCAGTGATCGACAGGGGGTGGGCAATGAGCAGTTCTTC
TRBV7-2	TRBJ1-1	-	-	CASSPAKVNTEAFF	TGTGCCAGCAGCCCCGCGAAGGTGAACACTGAAGCTTTCTTT
TRBV9	TRBJ1-1	many	TRBD1	CASQGDSTEAFF	TGTGCCAGCCAGGGGGATAGCACTGAAGCTTTCTTT
TRBV24-1	TRBJ2-7	few	-	CATSDDAGVVGCEQYF	TGTGCCACCAGTGACGATGCAGGGGTTGTCGGGTGCGAGCAGTACTTC
TRBV3-1	TRBJ1-1	few	-	CASSLIGPSNTEAFF	TGTGCCAGCAGCCTAATAGGGCCTTCGAACACTGAAGCTTTCTTT
TRBV6-2/TRBV6-3	TRBJ2-1	many	TRBD2	CASSYSGGLAGNEQFF	TGTGCCAGCAGTTACTCGGGGGGACTAGCGGGCAATGAGCAGTTCTTC
TRBV10-3	TRBJ2-1	many	TRBD1	CAISDSGGLSYNEQFF	TGTGCCATCAGTGACTCAGGGGGCCTCTCCTACAATGAGCAGTTCTTC
TRBV7-2	TRBJ2-3	many	-	CASSFPRSGQGGYTDTQYF	TGTGCCAGCAGCTTCCCCCGGTCCGGTCAAGGAGGATACACAGATACGCAGTATTTT
TRBV9	TRBJ2-3	-	-	CASSVGGVRGTDTQYF	TGTGCCAGCAGCGTAGGTGGGGTGAGGGGAACAGATACGCAGTATTTT
TRBV12-3/TRBV12-4	TRBJ1-5	many	-	CASSLSSGSNQPQHF	TGTGCCAGCAGTTTATCATCCGGGAGCAATCAGCCCCAGCATTTT
TRBV4-1	TRBJ1-5	few	-	CASSQDKGQPQHF	TGCGCCAGCAGCCAGGACAAAGGTCAGCCCCAGCATTTT
TRBV5-1	TRBJ1-6	many	TRBD1	CASSPGTGIIGNSPLHF	TGCGCCAGCAGCCCTGGGACAGGGATCATTGGGAATTCACCCCTCCACTTT
TRBV4-3	TRBJ2-3	many	TRBD2	CASSQTSGAYPRTDTQYF	TGCGCCAGCAGCCAAACTAGCGGGGCTTACCCCCGCACAGATACGCAGTATTTT
TRBV9	TRBJ2-1	many	-	CASSAPTGFGTEQFF	TGTGCCAGCAGCGCACCGACAGGTTTTGGCACTGAGCAGTTCTTC
TRBV10-3	TRBJ1-1	many	-	CAIREIQGTEAFF	TGTGCCATCAGAGAAATTCAGGGGACTGAAGCTTTCTTT